The 21 T cell receptor beta chains below were found in one sample sequenced in a study of blood T cell repertoires in COVID-19. Here immunoSEQ multiplex PCR was the method, and the copy in TCRdb shows in-frame clones only, minus some. This table holds some 96,000 clones, around nine tenths found once. Source material: peripheral blood. The receptors were sampled from a man aged 50-59 years with acute or convalescent COVID-19.

The gene calls are TRBV5-1 and TRBJ1-1, with D hard to call. Germline-derived CDR1 and CDR2 are SGHRS and YFSETQ. Deletions cut 2 bases from V and 0 bases from J, with 8 bases between. The CDR3 is 14 residues long. This CDR3 reads CASSFEAMNTEAFF. CDR3 sequence (DNA): TGCGCCAGCAGCTTCGAGGCCATGAACACTGAAGCTTTCTTT.

The V gene is TRBV11-2, the J gene TRBJ2-7; 7 bases align to TRBD2. V lost 5 bases to trimming and J lost 5 bases; unmatched junction nucleotides: 12. Germline V CDR1 and CDR2: SGHAT, FQNNGV. The CDR3 is 15 residues long. CDR3 in amino acids: CASSPRLAIGHEQYF. The CDR3 DNA reads as TGTGCCAGCAGCCCCCGACTAGCCATAGGCCACGAGCAGTACTTC. Variable domain in full (rest from reference TRBV11-2 and TRBJ2-7): EAGVAQSPRYKIIEKRQSVAFWCNPISGHATLYWYQQILGQGPKLLIQFQNNGVVDDSQLPKDRFSAERLKGVDSTLKIQPAKLEDSAVYLCASSPRLAIGHEQYFGPGTRLTVT.

This clone appeared a few times. Compared with germline, one end of the junction differs, possibly owing to a read error. The chain uses TRBV4-2 and TRBJ2-1, with 12 bases lining up with TRBD2. The CDR3 loop spans 17 amino acids. CDR1 and CDR2 from the germline V gene are LGHNA and YNFKEQ. In nucleotides, the CDR3 is TGTGCCAGCAGCGAAGAATCCCGGACTAGCGGGAATAATGAGCAGTTCTTC. This sequence encodes CASSEESRTSGNNEQFF.

This clone turned up a few times. The genes are TRBV5-5 and TRBJ1-5; D might be TRBD1 (5 bases). V was cut by 6 bases and J by 0 bases, with 16 bases left in between. CDR1 SGHKS and CDR2 YYEKEE come from the germline V gene (reference sequence). This CDR3 has 16 residues. The CDR3 nucleotides are TGTGCCAGCACCCCGGGGGTCCAGGGTAGCAATCAGCCCCAGCATTTT. Translating gives CASTPGVQGSNQPQHF.

J is TRBJ1-4 and V is TRBV3-1 (or the pseudogene TRBV3-2), with 8 nucleotides matching TRBD1. Germline V gene lookup returns CDR1 LGHDT and CDR2 YNNKEL (reference sequence). The CDR3 contains 14 residues. The ends lost 8 bases at V and 8 bases at J; junction bases unmatched: 10. CDR3 in amino acids: CASGQRQGTEKLFF. The DNA of the CDR3 is TGTGCCAGCGGTCAAAGACAGGGGACGGAAAAACTGTTTTTT.

This clone occurred many times. This chain links TRBV9 with TRBJ1-6, with 9 positions matching TRBD1. The CDR3 sequence is 15 residues long. Germline values: CDR1 SGDLS, CDR2 YYNGEE. Trimming cost V 0 bases and J 14 bases; bases outside gene matches: 9. The CDR3: CASSVEDRGYLALHF. Here the CDR3 DNA reads TGTGCCAGCAGCGTAGAGGACAGGGGCTATCTGGCCCTCCACTTT.

The chain links TRBV4-2 to TRBJ2-1; TRBD2 agrees at 8 bases. Germline V CDR1 and CDR2: LGHNA, YNFKEQ. There are 18 residues in the CDR3. J lost 3 bases, V lost 0 bases, and 10 bases had no gene match. The CDR3 bases are TGTGCCAGCAGCCAAGATCCGGTTGCGGGGGGCGTCTACAATGAGCAGTTCTTC. It codes for CASSQDPVAGGVYNEQFF.

This clone was seen just once. This chain uses TRBV4-1 with TRBJ1-2; TRBD1 matches 10 bases. The CDR3 has 17 amino acids. The V segment lost 1 base and the J segment 2 bases; nucleotides outside the gene matches: 7. Germline CDR1 MGHRA, CDR2 YSYEKL. CDR3 in amino acids: CASSQVPTGGTNYGYTF. The CDR3 nucleotides are TGCGCCAGCAGCCAAGTCCCGACAGGGGGCACGAACTATGGCTACACCTTC.

This sequence joins TRBV2 and TRBJ1-3; 9 positions agree with TRBD1. With 6 bases clipped from V and 0 bases from J, the junction kept 12 bases outside the gene matches. This CDR3 is built from 18 residues. From germline, CDR1 is SNHLY and CDR2 FYNNEI. CDR3 in DNA: TGTGCCAGCAGCCACGGGACAGGGAGAGGGGTCTCTGGAAACACCATATATTTT. This encodes CASSHGTGRGVSGNTIYF. The variable domain in full, completed from reference TRBV2 and TRBJ1-3, reads EPEVTQTPSHQVTQMGQEVILRCVPISNHLYFYWYRQILGQKVEFLVSFYNNEISEKSEIFDDQFSVERPDGSNFTLKIRSTKLEDSAMYFCASSHGTGRGVSGNTIYFGEGSWLTVV.

The V call is TRBV7-2, the J call TRBJ2-2; no clear D gene. The V and J ends lost 4 bases and 1 base respectively, with 13 bases between them. The V gene's germline CDR1 is SGHTA and CDR2 FQGNSA. This CDR3 is built from 16 residues. CDR3 sequence reads: CASSYLPTLNTGELFF. The DNA for the CDR3 is TGTGCCAGCAGCTACCTACCGACATTGAACACCGGGGAGCTGTTTTTT.

J is TRBJ1-1 and V is TRBV18; 7 bases are a match to TRBD1. Trimming took 5 bases from V and 6 from J; bases not matched to a gene: 15. CDR1 is KGHSH, CDR2 LQKENI, per germline. The CDR3 extends over 16 amino acids. Here the CDR3 DNA reads TGTGCCAGCTCATCCAACAGGGGCGCTGGGCTAGCTGAAGCTTTCTTT. Translated, it gives CASSSNRGAGLAEAFF.

The chain employs TRBV30 and TRBJ2-7; TRBD1 matches at 8 bases. Germline lookup yields CDR1 GTSNPN and CDR2 SVGIG (reference sequence). The CDR3 sequence is 12 residues long. V shed 0 bases, J shed 7 bases, and the junction held 2 bases outside the gene matches. The CDR3 nucleotides read TGTGCCTGGAGTGTACAGGGGGATGAGCAGTACTTC. The encoded protein is CAWSVQGDEQYF.

This chain connects TRBV5-4 to TRBJ2-7; 9 bases are a match to TRBD2. Germline trimming cut 0 bases from V and 4 bases from J; bases unmatched to any gene: 5. The germline CDR1 and CDR2 sequences are SGHNT and YYREEE (reference sequence). The CDR3 sequence is 15 residues long. CDR3 residues: CASSLGLAENYEQYF. The CDR3 DNA sequence: TGTGCCAGCAGCTTGGGACTAGCGGAAAATTACGAGCAGTACTTC.

The J gene is TRBJ2-5, the V gene TRBV2; 9 positions match TRBD1. Per the germline V gene, CDR1 is SNHLY and CDR2 is FYNNEI. After removal of 5 bases from V and 7 bases from J, the junction contained 14 bases not matched to a gene. This CDR3 comprises 16 residues. CDR3 nucleotide sequence: TGTGCCAGCAGTTTGACCAACTCCCGACAGGGGGGGACCCAGTACTTC. Encoded protein: CASSLTNSRQGGTQYF.

The rearrangement joins TRBV3-1 (or the pseudogene TRBV3-2) to TRBJ2-7; perhaps TRBD1 as D (6 bases). The CDR3 spans 15 residues. Germline loops: CDR1 LGHDT, CDR2 YNNKEL (reference sequence). Trimming pared 4 bases from V and 4 bases from J, leaving 17 bases between. Written as DNA, the CDR3 is TGTGCCAGCAGCCCCGACAGCGGAAGGGGGTACGAGCAGTACTTC. Protein: CASSPDSGRGYEQYF.

This rearrangement joins TRBV5-4 to TRBJ1-1; no clear D. The germline V and J ends were trimmed by 0 bases and 5 bases, with 11 bases remaining between them. The CDR3 is 14 residues long. The germline CDR1 and CDR2 sequences are SGHNT and YYREEE (reference sequence). In DNA form, the CDR3 reads TGTGCCAGCAGCTTGGGATCTGAGAGAACTGAAGCTTTCTTT. It specifies CASSLGSERTEAFF.

In the case of this clone: Sequence at one end of the junction differs from germline and may be a read error. This CDR3 reads CASSLAAGNEQFF. CDR3 bases: TGTGCTAGCAGCTTGGCGGCGGGGAATGAGCAGTTCTTC. The V and J genes are TRBV7-7 and TRBJ2-1; tentatively, D is TRBD2 (6 bases). The CDR3 spans 13 residues. Germline V gene sequence: CDR1 SSHAT, CDR2 FNYEAQ (reference sequence).

This clone was detected once. The J gene is TRBJ1-5, the V gene TRBV2; the D is unclear. The CDR3 covers 16 residues. Trimming pared 9 bases from V and 0 bases from J, leaving 18 bases between. From germline, CDR1 is SNHLY and CDR2 FYNNEI. The CDR3 reads CASSGRSLNSNQPQHF. The CDR3 nucleotides are TGTGCCAGTTCCGGGAGAAGCCTAAATAGCAATCAGCCCCAGCATTTT. Combining the CDR3 with reference TRBV2 and TRBJ1-5 gives the whole variable domain EPEVTQTPSHQVTQMGQEVILRCVPISNHLYFYWYRQILGQKVEFLVSFYNNEISEKSEIFDDQFSVERPDGSNFTLKIRSTKLEDSAMYFCASSGRSLNSNQPQHFGDGTRLSIL.

This clone was found a few times. This chain connects TRBV5-5 to TRBJ2-7, with TRBD2 matching over 10 bases. The J segment lost 0 bases and the V segment lost 4 bases, leaving 13 bases of the junction unmatched. The length of the CDR3 is 18 residues. Germline lookup yields CDR1 SGHKS and CDR2 YYEKEE (reference sequence). The CDR3 DNA follows: TGTGCCAGCAGCCAGACCTTGAGTGGACTAGCGGACTCCTACGAGCAGTACTTC. Translated: CASSQTLSGLADSYEQYF.

This clone was counted only a few times. V is TRBV11-2 and J is TRBJ2-2; D is undetermined. Germline V gene lookup returns CDR1 SGHAT and CDR2 FQNNGV. The V gene lost 2 bases and the J gene lost 1 base, with 5 bases spanning the gap. This CDR3 has 14 residues. For the CDR3, the DNA is TGTGCCAGCAGCTTAAACAGGAACACCGGGGAGCTGTTTTTT. It is translated as CASSLNRNTGELFF. The full variable domain, with the rest looked up from reference TRBV11-2 and TRBJ2-2, is EAGVAQSPRYKIIEKRQSVAFWCNPISGHATLYWYQQILGQGPKLLIQFQNNGVVDDSQLPKDRFSAERLKGVDSTLKIQPAKLEDSAVYLCASSLNRNTGELFFGEGSRLTVL.

The J gene is TRBJ2-7, the V gene TRBV4-1, with 8 bases that match TRBD1. Germline CDR1 is MGHRA and CDR2 is YSYEKL. J gave up 0 bases and V 4 bases, and 8 bases lay outside the gene matches. This CDR3 is 16 amino acids long. The CDR3 bases are TGCGCCAGCAGCCCCCTCGGACAGGGCATCTCCTACGAGCAGTACTTC. Its protein product is CASSPLGQGISYEQYF.